Included here is one T cell receptor (beta chain) sequence, with context. The data are from a study of blood T cell repertoires in COVID-19. Background on the study: Some COVID-19 samples were acute and others convalescent; all came from the United States, Italy and Spain. From T cells, B-cell-depleted T cells, or PBMCs came the material, which was cDNA or gDNA.

Original handling: Reference gene primer amplification in the assay estimated nucleated cell counts. Assay used: immunoSEQ multiplex PCR; TCRdb lists only in-frame clones, some missing. V and J calls and clone size come straight from that table; D and trimming were deduced from the DNA. Among around 280,000 clones, 90% were seen once, and the ten largest hold less than 2%. Germline V gives CDR1 SEHNR, CDR2 FQNEAQ (reference sequence). This CDR3 has 12 residues. V shed 11 bases and J 10 bases; nucleotides not matched to a gene: 11. Cohorts were determined from participant-reported clinical history. The sequence was obtained from a woman aged 18-29 years with acute COVID-19. Specimen: PBMCs or T cells enriched from blood (not recorded which). The J gene is TRBJ2-1, the V gene TRBV7-9; the match to TRBD2 covers 7 bases. The CDR3 loop reads CAAPGLVGEQFF. CDR3 nucleotides: TGTGCCGCCCCCGGACTAGTGGGCGAGCAGTTCTTC.